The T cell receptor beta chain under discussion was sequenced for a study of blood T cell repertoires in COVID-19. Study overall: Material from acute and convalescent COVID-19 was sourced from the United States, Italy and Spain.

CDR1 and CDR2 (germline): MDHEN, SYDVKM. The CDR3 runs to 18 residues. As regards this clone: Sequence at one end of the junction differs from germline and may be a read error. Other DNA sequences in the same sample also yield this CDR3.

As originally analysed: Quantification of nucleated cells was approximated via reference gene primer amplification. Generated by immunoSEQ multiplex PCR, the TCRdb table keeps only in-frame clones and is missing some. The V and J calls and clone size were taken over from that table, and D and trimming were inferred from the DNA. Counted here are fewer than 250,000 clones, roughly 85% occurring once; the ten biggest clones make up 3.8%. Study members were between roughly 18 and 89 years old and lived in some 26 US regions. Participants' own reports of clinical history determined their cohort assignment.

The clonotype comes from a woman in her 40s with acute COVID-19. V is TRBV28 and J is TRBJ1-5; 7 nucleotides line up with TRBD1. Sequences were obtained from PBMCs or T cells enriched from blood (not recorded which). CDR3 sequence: CASSLTTSRQGYNQPQHF. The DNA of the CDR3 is TGTGCCAGCAGCCTTACCACCTCTCGACAGGGCTACAATCAGCCCCAACATTTT.